This section outlines one T cell receptor beta chain sequence together with its context. These data belong to a study of blood T cells in healthy people across ages. Sample-barcoded 5' priming and a J-beta primer mix drove a second PCR of roughly 7 to 11 cycles. TCRdb reprocessed the 5' RACE reads with MiXCR, giving one entry per CDR3 protein. The table has about 680,000 distinct CDR3 sequences, approximately 50% seen once. Trimming pared 0 bases from V and 0 bases from J, leaving 6 bases between. CDR1 is MNHEY and CDR2 is SVGAGI in the germline V gene. The CDR3 consists of 15 residues. The sequenced sample consisted of blood. The chain uses TRBV6-5 and TRBJ2-4; D ambiguous. The sequence derives from a woman aged 55-70 years in good health. CDR3 sequence reads: CASSYSWRAKNIQYF. CDR3 nucleotides: TGTGCCAGCAGTTACTCGTGGAGAGCCAAAAACATTCAGTACTTC.